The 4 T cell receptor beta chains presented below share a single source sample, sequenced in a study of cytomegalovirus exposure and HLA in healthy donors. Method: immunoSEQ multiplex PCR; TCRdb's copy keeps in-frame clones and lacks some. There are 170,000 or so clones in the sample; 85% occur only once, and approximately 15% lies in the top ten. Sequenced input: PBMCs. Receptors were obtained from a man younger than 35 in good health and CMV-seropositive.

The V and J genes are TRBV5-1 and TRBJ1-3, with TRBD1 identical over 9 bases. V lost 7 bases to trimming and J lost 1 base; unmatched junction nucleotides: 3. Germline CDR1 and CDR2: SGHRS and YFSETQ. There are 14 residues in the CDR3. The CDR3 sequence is CASGTGTSGNTIYF. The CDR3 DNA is TGCGCCAGCGGGACAGGGACATCTGGAAACACCATATATTTT.

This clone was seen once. CDR3 nucleotides: TGTGCCAGCAGCTTACAAGGACAGGGAAACACCGGGGAGCTGTTTTTT. This translates into CASSLQGQGNTGELFF. This chain uses TRBV7-8 with TRBJ2-2; 8 positions match TRBD1. This CDR3 contains 16 residues. CDR1 and CDR2 (germline): SGHVS, FQNEAQ. V dropped 2 bases and J dropped 2; count of bases not matched to a gene: 4.

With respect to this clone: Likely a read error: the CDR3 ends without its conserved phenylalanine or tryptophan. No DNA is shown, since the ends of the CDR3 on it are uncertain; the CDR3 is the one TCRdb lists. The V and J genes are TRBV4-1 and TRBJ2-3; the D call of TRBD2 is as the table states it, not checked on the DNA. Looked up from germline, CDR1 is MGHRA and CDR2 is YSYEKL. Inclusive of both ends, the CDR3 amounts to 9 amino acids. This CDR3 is CASSFRTST.

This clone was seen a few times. The chain's CDR3 is CASSGQGWEDTQYF. The CDR3 DNA sequence: TGTGCCAGCAGCGGACAGGGTTGGGAGGATACGCAGTATTTT. The chain recombines TRBV7-2 with TRBJ2-3; TRBD1 aligns across 8 bases. Germline assignment: CDR1 SGHTA and CDR2 FQGNSA. The CDR3 is made up of 14 amino acids. Trimming cost V 5 bases and J 6 bases; bases outside gene matches: 7.